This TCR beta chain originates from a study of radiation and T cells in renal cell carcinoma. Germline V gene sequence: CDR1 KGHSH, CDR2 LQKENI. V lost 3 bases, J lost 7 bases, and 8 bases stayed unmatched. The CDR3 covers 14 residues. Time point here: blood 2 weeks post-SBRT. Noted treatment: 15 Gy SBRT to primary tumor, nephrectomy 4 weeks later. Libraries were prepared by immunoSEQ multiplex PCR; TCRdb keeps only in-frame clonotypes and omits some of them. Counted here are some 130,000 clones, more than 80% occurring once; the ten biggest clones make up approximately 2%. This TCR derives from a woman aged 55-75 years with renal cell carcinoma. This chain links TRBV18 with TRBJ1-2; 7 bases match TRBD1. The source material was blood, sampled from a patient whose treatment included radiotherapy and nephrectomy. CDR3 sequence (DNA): TGTGCCAGCTCACCCACCCCAGGGGGGGCTGGCTACACCTTC. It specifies CASSPTPGGAGYTF.